These T cell receptor beta chains were read from a single sample in a study of CD4+ T cells in melanoma. Sequencing was performed with immunoSEQ multiplex PCR; in TCRdb, only in-frame clones are kept and a portion is missing. The sample has some 21,000 clones; roughly 87% are singletons. Sequences were obtained from cells from a culture (not recorded whether cultured in vitro). Receptors were obtained from a human donor with melanoma. Both conserved end residues are part of each CDR3. Fields, in order: D gene, clone size, J gene, V gene, CDR3 DNA, CDR3 protein. The D gene is left open where the match is weak. Some rows have no size entry. The others give once, few or many, or a class for an expanded clone.

>-|-|TRBJ2-7|TRBV6-8
TGTGCCAGCCAAGCCGGCGGGCCCGAGCAGTACTTC
CASQAGGPEQYF
>TRBD1|-|TRBJ1-1|TRBV2
TGTGCCAGCAGTTTAATGGACAGGGGGCGCGGTGAAGCTTTCTTT
CASSLMDRGRGEAFF
>-|-|TRBJ1-1|TRBV4-2
TGTGCCAGCAGCCAAGATCTGGGCGGGAACACTGAAGCTTTCTTT
CASSQDLGGNTEAFF
>-|once|TRBJ2-5|TRBV12-5
TGTGCTAGCGCCCCCGGACGGGGTCGGACCCAGTACTTC
CASAPGRGRTQYF
>-|-|TRBJ1-3|TRBV5-1
TGCGCCAGCAGCTTGCCAGGAAACACCATATATTTT
CASSLPGNTIYF
>-|-|TRBJ1-2|TRBV7-9
TGTGCCAGCAGCCCTACACTCTTATATGGCTACACCTTC
CASSPTLLYGYTF
>TRBD2|-|TRBJ2-1|TRBV5-4
TGTGCCAGCAGAGCCCGCGGGGGCTCCTACAATGAGCAGTTCTTC
CASRARGGSYNEQFF
>-|-|TRBJ2-2|TRBV2
TGTGCCAGCAACACTAACACCGGGGAGCTGTTTTTT
CASNTNTGELFF
>-|once|TRBJ2-7|TRBV7-8
TGTGCCAGCAGCTTTTTCGGCGGCGAGCAGTACTTC
CASSFFGGEQYF
>TRBD1|-|TRBJ2-3|TRBV18
TGTGCCAGCTCACCGAGCGACAGGGGCACAGATACGCAGTATTTT
CASSPSDRGTDTQYF
>-|few|TRBJ1-5|TRBV6-1
TGTGCCAGCAGTCACAGGGATGGCCAGCCCCAGCATTTT
CASSHRDGQPQHF
>TRBD2|-|TRBJ2-4|TRBV11-2
TGTGCCAGCAGGGCAGCGGGGGGCCGGGACATTCAGTACTTC
CASRAAGGRDIQYF
>-|-|TRBJ1-4|TRBV5-6
TGTGCCAGCAGCGACAATAGGCGAGGGACCTATAATGAAAAACTGTTTTTT
CASSDNRRGTYNEKLFF
>-|-|TRBJ2-1|TRBV10-1
TGCGCCAGCAGCAAGGGGCGGCCACCCAATGAGCAGTTCTTC
CASSKGRPPNEQFF
>-|-|TRBJ1-1|TRBV7-2
TGTGCCAGCAGCCATGTAGGTAGGATGAACACTGAAGCTTTCTTT
CASSHVGRMNTEAFF
>-|-|TRBJ2-5|TRBV5-1
TGCGCCAGCAGCCGAGGGAGTAGTGAAACAGAGACCCAGTACTTC
CASSRGSSETETQYF
>-|-|TRBJ1-2|TRBV15
TGTGCCACCAGCAGAGATCTTTGGATTAACTATGGCTACACCTTC
CATSRDLWINYGYTF
>-|-|TRBJ1-5|TRBV19
TGTGCCAGTAGAGCCTATAGCAATCAGCCCCAGCATTTT
CASRAYSNQPQHF
>-|-|TRBJ1-1|TRBV18
TGTGCCAGCTCAGACTGGACAGAAGCTTTCTTT
CASSDWTEAFF
>TRBD2|-|TRBJ2-1|TRBV29-1
TGCAGCGTTGAAACCCGACTAGCGGGGGGGCCGAAGCAGTTCTTC
CSVETRLAGGPKQFF
>-|-|TRBJ2-6|TRBV2
TGTGCCAGCACCGGCCCCCGACGGGCAGGAGCCATCGACTCTGGGGCCAACGTCCTGACTTTC
CASTGPRRAGAIDSGANVLTF
>TRBD1|-|TRBJ2-1|TRBV12-5
TGTGCTAGTGGTTTGGTACTCTCCGGGACAGCGGTCAATGAGCAGTTCTTC
CASGLVLSGTAVNEQFF